The 23 T cell receptor beta chains reported below all come from one sample, sequenced in a study of blood T cell repertoires in COVID-19. Clones were read by immunoSEQ multiplex PCR, and TCRdb kept only the in-frame ones, dropping some. This sample has around 250,000 clones, with more than 80% found just once. Source material: PBMCs or T cells enriched from blood (not recorded which). These receptors were obtained from a man aged 45-60 years who had been exposed to COVID-19.

This clone was seen more than once but under ten times. This rearrangement joins TRBV7-2 to TRBJ1-4; 10 bases map to TRBD1. The CDR3 consists of 15 residues. The germline V gene has CDR1 SGHTA and CDR2 FQGNSA. The trim removed 1 base at V and 7 bases at J, leaving 3 bases unmatched. This CDR3 is CASSLVGTGVEKLFF. For the CDR3, the DNA is TGTGCCAGCAGCTTAGTAGGGACAGGGGTTGAAAAACTGTTTTTT.

The genes are TRBV27 and TRBJ1-2; D not resolved. The CDR3 covers 15 residues. The ends were cut back, 0 bases at V and 6 bases at J, with 14 bases in the middle. Germline V gene lookup returns CDR1 MNHEY and CDR2 SMNVEV (reference sequence). In DNA form, the CDR3 reads TGTGCCAGCAGTTTATCCCGGGGTTTGCGCGATGGCTACACCTTC. Amino acids: CASSLSRGLRDGYTF.

The rearrangement links TRBV15 to TRBJ2-5; TRBD1 matches 7 bases. This CDR3 spans 14 amino acids. V lost 2 bases and J lost 2; bases outside the gene matches: 2. Germline CDR1 is LNHNV and CDR2 is YYDKDF (reference sequence). As DNA, the CDR3 is TGTGCCACCAGCAGAAGGACAGGACAAGAGACCCAGTACTTC. Translating gives CATSRRTGQETQYF.

V is TRBV5-1 and J is TRBJ2-2, with D tentatively TRBD1 (6 bases). The V gene's germline CDR1 is SGHRS and CDR2 YFSETQ. Trimming shortened V by 4 bases and J by 2 bases, and 18 bases separated the two germline ends. The CDR3 consists of 17 residues. The CDR3 coding sequence is TGCGCCAGCAGCGGGGACCCCGGCAGGGGTAACACCGGGGAGCTGTTTTTT. This translates into CASSGDPGRGNTGELFF.

V usage is TRBV7-9 and J usage is TRBJ1-1; 7 bases map to TRBD1. The CDR3 is 17 residues long. J lost 1 base, V lost 5 bases, and 13 bases had no gene match. CDR1 and CDR2 from the germline V gene are SEHNR and FQNEAQ (reference sequence). CDR3 nucleotide sequence: TGTGCCAGCAGCCATTCACGCTGGGGACAGCCGAACACTGAAGCTTTCTTT. As protein: CASSHSRWGQPNTEAFF.

The chain links TRBV7-9 to TRBJ1-2; tentative D call: TRBD1 (6 bases). The CDR3 extends over 14 amino acids. Per the germline V gene, CDR1 is SEHNR and CDR2 is FQNEAQ (reference sequence). The ends were cut back, 5 bases at V and 2 bases at J, with 12 bases in the middle. CDR3 nucleotide sequence: TGTGCCAGCAGCCCCCCCGGGACAAACTATGGCTACACCTTC. The encoded protein is CASSPPGTNYGYTF. The full variable domain, in which reference TRBV7-9 and TRBJ1-2 provide the parts outside the CDR3, is DTGVSQNPRHKITKRGQNVTFRCDPISEHNRLYWYRQTLGQGPEFLTYFQNEAQLEKSRLLSDRFSAERPKGSFSTLEIQRTEQGDSAMYLCASSPPGTNYGYTFGSGTRLTVV.

The rearrangement joins TRBV3-1 (or the pseudogene TRBV3-2) to TRBJ1-1; 8 positions match TRBD1. There are 15 residues in the CDR3. CDR1 is LGHDT, CDR2 YNNKEL, per germline (reference sequence). The trim removed 3 bases at V and 7 bases at J, leaving 10 bases unmatched. The CDR3 loop is CASSHAGTGRVEAFF. The CDR3 DNA reads as TGTGCCAGCAGCCACGCCGGGACAGGAAGGGTTGAAGCTTTCTTT.

The chain uses TRBV18 and TRBJ1-1, with TRBD1 matching 9 bases. Germline V lookup: CDR1 KGHSH, CDR2 LQKENI. J was trimmed by 1 base and V by 5 bases; bases with no gene match: 14. CDR3 size: 18 residues. CDR3 coding DNA: TGTGCCAGCTCATCTCGACCAACAGGGGGCTCAACGAACACTGAAGCTTTCTTT. This gives the protein CASSSRPTGGSTNTEAFF.

The chain joins TRBV24-1 to TRBJ2-3; 7 positions agree with TRBD1. Germline loops: CDR1 KGHDR, CDR2 SFDVKD. V shed 1 base, J shed 0 bases, and the junction held 6 bases outside the gene matches. The CDR3 extends over 17 amino acids. In DNA form, the CDR3 reads TGTGCCACCAGTGATTTCAGGGGGAGTCGCAGCACAGATACGCAGTATTTT. The encoded protein is CATSDFRGSRSTDTQYF.

The chain uses TRBV28 and TRBJ1-4, with D maybe TRBD1 (5 bases). Looked up from germline, CDR1 is MDHEN and CDR2 is SYDVKM. This CDR3 spans 14 amino acids. V shed 3 bases and J shed 8 bases, with 13 bases lying between them. The CDR3 nucleotides read TGTGCCAGCAGTTTGAGGGGAGGCGGGGAAAAACTGTTTTTT. This gives the protein CASSLRGGGEKLFF.

The chain employs TRBV3-1 (or the pseudogene TRBV3-2) and TRBJ2-3; a weak D match, TRBD2 (6 bases). Trimming pared 2 bases from V and 0 bases from J, leaving 12 bases between. The CDR3 extends over 16 amino acids. Per the germline V gene, CDR1 is LGHDT and CDR2 is YNNKEL (reference sequence). The chain's CDR3 is CASSQSLTSSTDTQYF. CDR3 bases: TGTGCCAGCAGCCAATCATTAACTAGCAGCACAGATACGCAGTATTTT.

The rearrangement uses TRBV5-1 and TRBJ1-1; D gene unclear. Germline assignment: CDR1 SGHRS and CDR2 YFSETQ. The V end lost 4 bases, the J end lost 4 bases, and 11 bases lay between the germline ends. This CDR3 is built from 13 residues. The CDR3 nucleotides read TGCGCCAGCAGCAGTTCGCGGAGCACTGAAGCTTTCTTT. Its protein is CASSSSRSTEAFF.

The chain uses TRBV3-1 (or the pseudogene TRBV3-2) and TRBJ1-6; 7 positions match TRBD1. V was clipped by 3 bases and J by 7 bases; unmatched bases: 3. The length of the CDR3 is 14 residues. Germline assignment: CDR1 LGHDT and CDR2 YNNKEL (reference sequence). For the CDR3, the DNA is TGTGCCAGCAGCCAGACAGGGTCCAATTCACCCCTCCACTTT. Translating gives CASSQTGSNSPLHF.

The chain recombines TRBV2 with TRBJ2-7, with 7 bases fitting TRBD2. This CDR3 has 16 residues. Germline CDR1 is SNHLY and CDR2 is FYNNEI. With 8 bases clipped from V and 0 bases from J, the junction kept 13 bases outside the gene matches. The CDR3 nucleotides read TGTGCCAGCCCCTCCGGGAGGACAAGTAACTCCTACGAGCAGTACTTC. Protein: CASPSGRTSNSYEQYF.

The chain combines TRBV19 with TRBJ2-4; D is ambiguous. This CDR3 has 13 residues. Trimming removed 3 bases at V and 7 bases at J, with 10 bases between. Germline values: CDR1 LNHDA, CDR2 SQIVND (reference sequence). CDR3 sequence: CASSIWADNIQYF. The CDR3 nucleotides are TGTGCCAGTAGTATTTGGGCAGACAACATTCAGTACTTC.

The rearrangement links TRBV4-2 to TRBJ1-1; D unresolved. CDR1 is LGHNA and CDR2 is YNFKEQ in the germline V gene. V gave up 1 base and J gave up 1 base, with 4 bases separating them. The CDR3 is 13 amino acids. The CDR3 loop reads CASSQARNTEAFF. CDR3 coding DNA: TGTGCCAGCAGCCAAGCCAGGAACACTGAAGCTTTCTTT.

This clone was observed a single time. This chain links TRBV7-6 with TRBJ1-1, with TRBD1 identical over 9 bases. Trimming cost V 1 base and J 3 bases; bases outside gene matches: 3. The germline CDR1 and CDR2 sequences are SGHVS and FNYEAQ. The length of the CDR3 is 15 residues. CDR3 protein: CASSLEGQGHTEAFF. The CDR3 coding sequence is TGTGCCAGCAGCTTAGAGGGACAGGGACACACTGAAGCTTTCTTT.

This chain links TRBV19 with TRBJ2-7, with D possibly being TRBD1 (5 bases). Germline assignment: CDR1 LNHDA and CDR2 SQIVND (reference sequence). V was cut by 7 bases and J by 4 bases, with 14 bases left in between. This CDR3 is 13 amino acids long. The DNA for the CDR3 is TGTGCCAGTAATGGTGGGGCGTCGTACGAGCAGTACTTC. Amino acid sequence: CASNGGASYEQYF.

With respect to this clone: The same CDR3 arises from other DNA sequences in this sample as well. V is TRBV5-1 and J is TRBJ2-5, with TRBD2 identical over 7 bases. Germline V gene sequence: CDR1 SGHRS, CDR2 YFSETQ. The CDR3 totals 15 residues. Losses at the gene ends were 0 bases for V and 5 bases for J; bases not matched to a gene: 7. Here the CDR3 reads CASSLGASGEETQYF. The CDR3 bases are TGCGCCAGCAGCTTGGGGGCGAGCGGGGAGGAGACCCAGTACTTC.

A word on this clone: The junction departs from germline at one end; a sequencing error may be responsible. The genes are TRBV30 and TRBJ1-2, with TRBD1 matching 12 bases. Germline-derived CDR1 and CDR2 are GTSNPN and SVGIG (reference sequence). This CDR3 has 13 amino acids. The CDR3 sequence: CAWIGTGGSPACF. DNA for the CDR3: TGTGCCTGGATCGGGACAGGGGGCTCCCCTGCTTGCTTC.

V gene TRBV18 combines with J gene TRBJ2-5; 7 bases map to TRBD2. The CDR3 loop spans 14 amino acids. The V gene's germline CDR1 is KGHSH and CDR2 LQKENI. J gave up 5 bases and V 4 bases, and 7 bases lay outside the gene matches. As DNA, the CDR3 is TGTGCCAGCTCACGAGGACAAGCGGGGGAGACCCAGTACTTC. Its protein product is CASSRGQAGETQYF. Based on the CDR3 plus reference TRBV18 and TRBJ2-5, the full variable domain is NAGVMQNPRHLVRRRGQEARLRCSPMKGHSHVYWYRQLPEEGLKFMVYLQKENIIDESGMPKERFSAEFPKEGPSILRIQQVVRGDSAAYFCASSRGQAGETQYFGPGTRLLVL.

This chain connects TRBV18 to TRBJ1-2; no clear D gene. Germline loops: CDR1 KGHSH, CDR2 LQKENI. With 3 bases removed from V and 1 base from J, the gap between germline ends came to 12 bases. CDR3 length: 15 residues. The CDR3 coding sequence is TGTGCCAGCTCACCCTCCCCGGGGAATAACTATGGCTACACCTTC. Translating it yields CASSPSPGNNYGYTF.

The chain couples TRBV2 to TRBJ1-2, with D possibly matching TRBD1 (5 bases). With 6 bases removed from V and 3 bases from J, the gap between germline ends came to 11 bases. This CDR3 comprises 13 residues. The V gene's germline CDR1 is SNHLY and CDR2 FYNNEI. CDR3 sequence: CASRRGIDYGYTF. The CDR3, as DNA: TGTGCCAGCAGAAGGGGCATTGACTATGGCTACACCTTC.